This T cell receptor beta chain derives from a study of T cell repertoires in cytomegalovirus infection. Across the study: The public TCR beta signatures pointed to both CMV infection and matching HLA type.

As to this clonotype: Its antigen is as yet unknown.

In TCRdb, the reads were re-called with MiXCR into one record per CDR3 protein. The sample includes some 590,000 distinct CDR3 sequences, approximately 40% of them seen just once. Sequencing was performed on cultured PBMCs, taken from culture after CMV antigen stimulation. This clonotype was obtained from a human donor in good health (CMV status not recorded). Some clones in this sample may be carry-over from other donors' samples.

The CDR3 nucleotides are TGTGCCAGCAGCGCGGGGACTAGCGTTGGGAATGAGCAGTTCTTC. Amino acid sequence: CASSAGTSVGNEQFF. The chain uses TRBV7-2 and TRBJ2-1, with 10 bases aligning to TRBD2. The CDR3 covers 15 residues. Losses at the gene ends were 5 bases for V and 7 bases for J; bases not matched to a gene: 8. Germline CDR1 reads SGHTA; CDR2 reads FQGNSA.